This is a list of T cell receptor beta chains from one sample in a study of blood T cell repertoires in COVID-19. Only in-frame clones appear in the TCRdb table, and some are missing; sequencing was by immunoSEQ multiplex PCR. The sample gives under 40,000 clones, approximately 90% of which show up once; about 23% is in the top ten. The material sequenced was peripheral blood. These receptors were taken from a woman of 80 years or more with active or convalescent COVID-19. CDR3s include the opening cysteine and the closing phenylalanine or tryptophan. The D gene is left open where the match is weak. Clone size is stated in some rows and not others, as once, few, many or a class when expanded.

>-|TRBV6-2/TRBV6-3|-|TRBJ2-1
TGTGCCAGCAGCAGGCAGGGGAGAAATGAGCAGTTCTTC
CASSRQGRNEQFF
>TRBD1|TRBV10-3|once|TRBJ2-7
TGTGCCATCAGGGGGGACAGGGGGCTTGTCTACGAGCAGTACTTC
CAIRGDRGLVYEQYF
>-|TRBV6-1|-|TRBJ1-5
TGTGCCAGCAGTGAAAATCAGGGCAGACAGCCCCAGCATTTT
CASSENQGRQPQHF
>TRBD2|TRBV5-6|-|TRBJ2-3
TGTGCCAGCTCGGGACTAGCGGCTAGCACAGATACGCAGTATTTT
CASSGLAASTDTQYF
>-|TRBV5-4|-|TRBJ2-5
TGTGCCTCCCGGCGGGTAGCATCAGAGACCCAGTACTTC
CASRRVASETQYF
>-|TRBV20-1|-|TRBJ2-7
TGCAGTGCTAGTGGTCACGGAGCCTACGAGCAGTACTTC
CSASGHGAYEQYF
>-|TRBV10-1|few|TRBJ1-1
TGCGCCAGCAGCGCTCGACAGGCAGGACGTTTGAACACTGAAGCTTTCTTT
CASSARQAGRLNTEAFF
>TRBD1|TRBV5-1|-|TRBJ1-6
TGCGCCAGCAGCTCATGGACAGGGGAATCACCCCTCCACTTT
CASSSWTGESPLHF
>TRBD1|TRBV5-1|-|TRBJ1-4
TGCGCCAGCAGCACGCGACAGGGGGCGGGTGAAAAACTGTTTTTT
CASSTRQGAGEKLFF
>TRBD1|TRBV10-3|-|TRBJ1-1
TGTGCCATCAGTGGGGACAGTGAAGCTTTCTTT
CAISGDSEAFF
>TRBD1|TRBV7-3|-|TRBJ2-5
TGTGCCAGCAGCTTATACCCCCCGGGACAGGGGGGTGGAGAGACCCAGTACTTC
CASSLYPPGQGGGETQYF
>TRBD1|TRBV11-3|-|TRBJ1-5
TGTGCCAGCAGCCCGGGACAGGGGGCCCAGCCCCAGCATTTT
CASSPGQGAQPQHF
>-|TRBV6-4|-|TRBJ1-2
TGTGCCAGCAGCTCCTGGGGCGGCGGTGGCTACACCTTC
CASSSWGGGGYTF
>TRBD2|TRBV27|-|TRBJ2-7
TGTGCCAGCAGTCCGATTAGCGGACTAGCGGGGGCGAACGAGCAGTACTTC
CASSPISGLAGANEQYF
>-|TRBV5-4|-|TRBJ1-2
TGTGCCAGCAGCCTGTGGGGGCAGAAAAACTATGGCTACACCTTC
CASSLWGQKNYGYTF
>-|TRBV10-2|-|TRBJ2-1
TGCGCCAGCAGTTCCGGGACTTACTACAATGAGCAGTTCTTC
CASSSGTYYNEQFF
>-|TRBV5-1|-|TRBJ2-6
TGCGCCAGCAGCCCGGGGGGCAGCTCTGGGGCCAACGTCCTGACTTTC
CASSPGGSSGANVLTF
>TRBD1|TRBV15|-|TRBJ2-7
TGTGCCACCAGCAGAACGGACAGGGAGATGAGCTACGAGCAGTACTTC
CATSRTDREMSYEQYF
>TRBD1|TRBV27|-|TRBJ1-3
TGTGCCAGCAGTCCAGACCGGGACAGGGCGTACACCATATATTTT
CASSPDRDRAYTIYF
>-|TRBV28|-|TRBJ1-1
TGTGCCAGCAGTTTACCGGGACAACCTGAAGCTTTCTTT
CASSLPGQPEAFF
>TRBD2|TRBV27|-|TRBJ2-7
TGTGCCAGCAGCCTTAAGGCTAGACTAGCGGGGACCTACGAGCAGTACTTC
CASSLKARLAGTYEQYF
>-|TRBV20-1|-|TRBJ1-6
TGCAGTGCTAAGTGGGGGGCACCCCTCCACTTT
CSAKWGAPLHF
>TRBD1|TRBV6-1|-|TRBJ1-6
TGTGCCAGCAGTGAAAGGGGAGGGACAGGGTATTCACCCCTCCACTTT
CASSERGGTGYSPLHF
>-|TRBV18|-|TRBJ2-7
TGTGCCAGCTCCCAAACGACAGGTCCAGCCTACGAGCAGTACTTC
CASSQTTGPAYEQYF
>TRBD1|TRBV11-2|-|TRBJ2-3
TGTGCCAGCAGCCTCGGGACAGGGGGTACAGATACGCAGTATTTT
CASSLGTGGTDTQYF
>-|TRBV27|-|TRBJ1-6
TGTGCCAGCAGTTTAGGAGGTCTACCCCTCCACTTT
CASSLGGLPLHF
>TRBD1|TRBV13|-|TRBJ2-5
TGTGCCAGCAGCTTAGTGCCAGGGGGCGCAGAGACCCAGTACTTC
CASSLVPGGAETQYF
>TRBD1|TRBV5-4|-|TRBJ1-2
TGTGCCAGCAGCTACGACAGGGGTAACTATGGCTACACCTTC
CASSYDRGNYGYTF
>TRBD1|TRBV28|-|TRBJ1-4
TGTGCCAGCAGTCAAACACAGGGGGCTTCTAATGAAAAACTGTTTTTT
CASSQTQGASNEKLFF
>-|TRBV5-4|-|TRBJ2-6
TGTGCCAGCAGCTTGAGTAAGGGGTCCCTCTCTGGGGCCAACGTCCTGACTTTC
CASSLSKGSLSGANVLTF
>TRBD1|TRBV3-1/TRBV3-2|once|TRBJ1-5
TGTGCCAGCAGCCTGGGGACAGGGAATCAGCCCCAGCATTTT
CASSLGTGNQPQHF
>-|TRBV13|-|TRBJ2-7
TGTGCCAGCAGCTTAGGGGCAGGGGACGCGGTGCAGTACTTC
CASSLGAGDAVQYF
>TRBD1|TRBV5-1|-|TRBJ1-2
TGCGCCAGCAGCTCGGGACAGGAGGCCGATGGCTACACCTTC
CASSSGQEADGYTF
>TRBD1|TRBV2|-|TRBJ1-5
TGTGCCAGCAGTGAAGCGGACAGGGGGAATCAGCCCCAGCATTTT
CASSEADRGNQPQHF
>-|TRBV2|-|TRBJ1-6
TGTGCCAGCAGTGGAAATCTCAGATCCCAAACTAATTCACCCCTCCACTTT
CASSGNLRSQTNSPLHF
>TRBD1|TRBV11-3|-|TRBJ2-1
TGTGCCAGCAGCAAATTCTTGGGGACAGCTAATGAGCAGTTCTTC
CASSKFLGTANEQFF
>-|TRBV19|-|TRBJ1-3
TGTGCCAGTAGTATGATTAGGGTAGGGGGGGACTCTGGAAACACCATATATTTT
CASSMIRVGGDSGNTIYF